This T cell receptor beta chain stems from a study of response to subunit inactivated influenza vaccine. Trimming cost V 2 bases and J 3 bases; bases outside gene matches: 9. The CDR3 totals 18 residues. Germline CDR1 reads SGHAT; CDR2 reads FQNNGV. Each CDR3 protein gets one entry after TCRdb re-called the RT-PCR reads with MiXCR. The table has approximately 520,000 distinct CDR3 sequences, approximately 17% seen once. This clonotype was seen more than once but under ten times. This sequence was found in a man between 50 and 69 years old who received an inactivated influenza vaccine. Source: CD4+ T cells sorted from PBMCs, taken less than 25 months after vaccination. This chain connects TRBV11-2 to TRBJ2-3; 12 bases agree with TRBD2. Here the CDR3 reads CASSLSVASGGVTDTQYF. Written as DNA, the CDR3 is TGTGCCAGCAGCTTAAGTGTGGCTAGCGGGGGGGTGACAGATACGCAGTATTTT. The entire variable domain, with the rest obtained from reference TRBV11-2 and TRBJ2-3, is as follows: EAGVAQSPRYKIIEKRQSVAFWCNPISGHATLYWYQQILGQGPKLLIQFQNNGVVDDSQLPKDRFSAERLKGVDSTLKIQPAKLEDSAVYLCASSLSVASGGVTDTQYFGPGTRLTVL.